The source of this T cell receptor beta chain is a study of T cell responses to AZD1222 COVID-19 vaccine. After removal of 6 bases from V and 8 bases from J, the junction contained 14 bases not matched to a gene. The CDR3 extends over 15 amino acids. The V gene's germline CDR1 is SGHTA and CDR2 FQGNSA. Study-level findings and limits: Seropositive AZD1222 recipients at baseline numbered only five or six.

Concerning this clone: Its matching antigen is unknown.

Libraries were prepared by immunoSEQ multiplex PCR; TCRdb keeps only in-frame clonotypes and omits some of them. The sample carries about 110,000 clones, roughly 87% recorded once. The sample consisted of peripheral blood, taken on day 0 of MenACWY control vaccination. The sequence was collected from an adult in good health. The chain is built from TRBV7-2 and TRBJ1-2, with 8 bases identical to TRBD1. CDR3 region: CASRTGTGSQEGYTF. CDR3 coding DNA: TGTGCCAGCAGAACCGGGACAGGTTCCCAGGAGGGCTACACCTTC. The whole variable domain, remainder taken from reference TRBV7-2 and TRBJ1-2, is GAGVSQSPSNKVTEKGKDVELRCDPISGHTALYWYRQSLGQGLEFLIYFQGNSAPDKSGLPSDRFSAERTGGSVSTLTIQRTQQEDSAVYLCASRTGTGSQEGYTFGSGTRLTVV.